These 2 T cell receptor beta chains share one sample of origin, sequenced in a study of CD8 T cells in ankylosing spondylitis. MiXCR, run by TCRdb on the 5' RACE reads, gives a single entry per CDR3 protein. This table has 30,000 to 40,000 distinct CDR3 sequences, roughly 3% appearing once. The material sequenced was blood, either unsorted or a sorted T cell fraction (not recorded which). These TCRs come from a male donor with ankylosing spondylitis or in good health (not recorded which).

This clonotype appeared many times. J is TRBJ2-4 and V is TRBV9; 7 bases are a match to TRBD2. This CDR3 has 16 residues. The trim removed 0 bases at V and 2 bases at J, leaving 5 bases unmatched. Per the germline V gene, CDR1 is SGDLS and CDR2 is YYNGEE. CDR3 sequence reads: CASSVEVRGTKNIQYF. The CDR3 coding sequence is TGTGCCAGCAGCGTAGAGGTGCGGGGGACCAAAAACATTCAGTACTTC.

This clonotype showed up many times. The DNA is left out, because the CDR3 cannot be placed on it with certainty; the CDR3 is given as TCRdb lists it. The CDR3: CASSVGQGAQALHF. This sequence joins TRBV9 and TRBJ1-5; the DNA was not compared with TRBD1, the D call given in the table. With termini counted, the CDR3 has 14 amino acids. Germline V lookup: CDR1 SGDLS, CDR2 YYNGEE.